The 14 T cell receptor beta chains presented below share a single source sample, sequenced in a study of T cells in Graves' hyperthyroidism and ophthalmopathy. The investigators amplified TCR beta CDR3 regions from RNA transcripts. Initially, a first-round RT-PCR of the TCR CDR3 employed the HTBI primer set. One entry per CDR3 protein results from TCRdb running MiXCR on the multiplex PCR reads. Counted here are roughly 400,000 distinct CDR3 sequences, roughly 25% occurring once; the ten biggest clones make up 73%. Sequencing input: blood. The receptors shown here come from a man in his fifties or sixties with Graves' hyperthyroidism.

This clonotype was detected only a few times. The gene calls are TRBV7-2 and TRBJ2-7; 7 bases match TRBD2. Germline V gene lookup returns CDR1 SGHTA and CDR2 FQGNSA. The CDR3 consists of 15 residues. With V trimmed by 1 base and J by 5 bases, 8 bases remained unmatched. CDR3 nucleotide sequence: TGTGCCAGCAGCTTAGATTCGGCGGGAGCTAACGAGCAGTACTTC. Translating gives CASSLDSAGANEQYF.

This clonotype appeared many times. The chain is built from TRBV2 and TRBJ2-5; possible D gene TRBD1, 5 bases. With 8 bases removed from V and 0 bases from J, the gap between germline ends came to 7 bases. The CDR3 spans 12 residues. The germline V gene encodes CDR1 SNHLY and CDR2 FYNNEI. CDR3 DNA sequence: TGTGCCAGCCGACAGAACCAAGAGACCCAGTACTTC. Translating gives CASRQNQETQYF.

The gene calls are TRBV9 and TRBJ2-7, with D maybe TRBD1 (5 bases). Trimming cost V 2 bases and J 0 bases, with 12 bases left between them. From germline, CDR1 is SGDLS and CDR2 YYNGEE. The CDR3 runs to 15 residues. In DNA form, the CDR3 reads TGTGCCAGCAGCGTCTCCGGACACCGCTCCTACGAGCAGTACTTC. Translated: CASSVSGHRSYEQYF.

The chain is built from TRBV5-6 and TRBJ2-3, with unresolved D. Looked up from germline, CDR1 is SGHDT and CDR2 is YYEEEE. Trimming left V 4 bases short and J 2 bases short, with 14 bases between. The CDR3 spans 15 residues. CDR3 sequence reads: CASSDRPHPTDTQYF. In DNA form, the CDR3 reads TGTGCCAGCAGCGACCGACCCCACCCCACAGATACGCAGTATTTT.

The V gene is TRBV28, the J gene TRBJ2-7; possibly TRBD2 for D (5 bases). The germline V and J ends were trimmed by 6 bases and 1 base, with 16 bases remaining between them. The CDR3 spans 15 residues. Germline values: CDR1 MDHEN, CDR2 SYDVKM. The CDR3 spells CASRGGGWKSYEQYF. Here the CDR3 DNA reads TGTGCCAGCAGAGGTGGCGGGTGGAAATCCTACGAGCAGTACTTC.

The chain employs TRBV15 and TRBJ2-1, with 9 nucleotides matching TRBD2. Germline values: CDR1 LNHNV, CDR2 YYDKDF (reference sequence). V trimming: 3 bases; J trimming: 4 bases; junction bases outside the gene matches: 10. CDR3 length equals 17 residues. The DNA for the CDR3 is TGTGCCACCAGCAGGGGAAGACTAGCGGCGGGGTACAATGAGCAGTTCTTC. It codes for CATSRGRLAAGYNEQFF.

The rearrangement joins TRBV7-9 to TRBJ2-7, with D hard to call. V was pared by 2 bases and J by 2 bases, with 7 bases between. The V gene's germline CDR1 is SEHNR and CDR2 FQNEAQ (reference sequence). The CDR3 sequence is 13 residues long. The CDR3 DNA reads TGTGCCAGCAGCTTAATGGGAACCTACGAGCAGTACTTC. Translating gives CASSLMGTYEQYF. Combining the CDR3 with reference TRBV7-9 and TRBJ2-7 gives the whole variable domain DTGVSQNPRHKITKRGQNVTFRCDPISEHNRLYWYRQTLGQGPEFLTYFQNEAQLEKSRLLSDRFSAERPKGSFSTLEIQRTEQGDSAMYLCASSLMGTYEQYFGPGTRLTVT.

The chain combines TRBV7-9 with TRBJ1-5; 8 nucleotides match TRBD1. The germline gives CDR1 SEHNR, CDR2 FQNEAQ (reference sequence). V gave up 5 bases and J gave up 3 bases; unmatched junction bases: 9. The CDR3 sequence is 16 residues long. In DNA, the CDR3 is TGTGCCAGCAGCCTATCCGGACAGGGAGACAATCAGCCCCAGCATTTT. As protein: CASSLSGQGDNQPQHF.

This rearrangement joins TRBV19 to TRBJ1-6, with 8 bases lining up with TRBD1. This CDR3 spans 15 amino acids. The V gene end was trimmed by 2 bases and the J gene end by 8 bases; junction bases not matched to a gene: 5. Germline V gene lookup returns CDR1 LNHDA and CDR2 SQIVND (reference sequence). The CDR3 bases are TGTGCCAGTAGTATACTGCAGGGGGCTGATTCACCCCTCCACTTT. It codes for CASSILQGADSPLHF.

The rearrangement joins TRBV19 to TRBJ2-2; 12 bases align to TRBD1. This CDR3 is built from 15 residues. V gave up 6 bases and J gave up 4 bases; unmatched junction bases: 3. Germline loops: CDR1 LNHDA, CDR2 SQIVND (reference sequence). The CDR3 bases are TGTGCCAGTAGGTGGGGACAGGGGGCCACCGGGGAGCTGTTTTTT. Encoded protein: CASRWGQGATGELFF.

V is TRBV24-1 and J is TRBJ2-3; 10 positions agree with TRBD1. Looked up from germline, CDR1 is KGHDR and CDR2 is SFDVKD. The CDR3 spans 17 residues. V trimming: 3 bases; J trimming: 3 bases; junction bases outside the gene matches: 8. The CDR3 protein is CATSDPRDRGGTDTQYF. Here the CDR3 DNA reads TGTGCCACCAGTGATCCCCGGGACAGGGGAGGAACAGATACGCAGTATTTT.

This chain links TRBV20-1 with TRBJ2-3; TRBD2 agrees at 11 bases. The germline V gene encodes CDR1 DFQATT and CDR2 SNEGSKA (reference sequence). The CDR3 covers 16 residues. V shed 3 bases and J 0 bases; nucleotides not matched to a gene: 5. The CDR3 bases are TGCAGTGCTAGTGAGACTAGCGGGATGAGCACAGATACGCAGTATTTT. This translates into CSASETSGMSTDTQYF.

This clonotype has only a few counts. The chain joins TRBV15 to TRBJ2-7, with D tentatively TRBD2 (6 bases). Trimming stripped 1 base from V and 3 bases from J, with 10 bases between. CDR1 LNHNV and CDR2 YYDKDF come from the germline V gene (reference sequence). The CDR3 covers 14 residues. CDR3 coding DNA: TGTGCCACCAGCAGAGTGGTGGGAGGCTACGAGCAGTACTTC. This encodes CATSRVVGGYEQYF.

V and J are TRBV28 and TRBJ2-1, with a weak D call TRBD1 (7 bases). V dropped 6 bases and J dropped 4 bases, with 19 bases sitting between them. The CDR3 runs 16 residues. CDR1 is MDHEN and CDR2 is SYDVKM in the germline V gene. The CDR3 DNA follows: TGTGCCAGCAGATACGGCGGGACAGCTCCTTACAATGAGCAGTTCTTC. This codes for CASRYGGTAPYNEQFF.